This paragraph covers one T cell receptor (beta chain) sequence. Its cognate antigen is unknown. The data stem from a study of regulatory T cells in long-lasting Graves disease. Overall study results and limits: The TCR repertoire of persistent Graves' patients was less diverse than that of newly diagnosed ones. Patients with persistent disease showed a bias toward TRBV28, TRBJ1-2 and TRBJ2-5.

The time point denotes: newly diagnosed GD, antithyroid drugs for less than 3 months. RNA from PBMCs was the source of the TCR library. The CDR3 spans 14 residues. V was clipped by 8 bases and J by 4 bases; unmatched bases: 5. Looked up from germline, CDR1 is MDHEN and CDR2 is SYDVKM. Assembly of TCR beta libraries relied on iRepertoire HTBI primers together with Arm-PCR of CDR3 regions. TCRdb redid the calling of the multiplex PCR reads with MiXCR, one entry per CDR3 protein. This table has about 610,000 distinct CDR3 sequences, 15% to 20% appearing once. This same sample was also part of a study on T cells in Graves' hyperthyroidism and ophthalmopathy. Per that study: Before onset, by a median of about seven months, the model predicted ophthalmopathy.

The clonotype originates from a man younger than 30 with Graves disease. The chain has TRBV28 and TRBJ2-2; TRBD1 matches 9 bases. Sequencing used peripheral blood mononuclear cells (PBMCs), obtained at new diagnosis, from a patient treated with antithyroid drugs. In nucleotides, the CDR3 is TGTGCCAGCGGAAGACAGGGGGGCACCGGGGAGCTGTTTTTT. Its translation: CASGRQGGTGELFF.